This T cell receptor beta chain was captured by sequencing in a study of blood T cells in healthy people across ages. General observations from the study: Both naive CD4+ cell counts and diversity were greater in long-lived donors than in aged donors.

Per-sample yields of isolated PBMCs were at least 6 million. With a J-beta primer mix and a sample-barcoded 5' primer, a second PCR ran about 7 to 12 cycles. Through a template-switch adaptor with 12 random nucleotides, each cDNA molecule received a tag. TCRdb itself ran the 5' RACE reads through MiXCR, one entry per CDR3 protein. The repertoire holds approximately 900,000 distinct CDR3 sequences, with roughly 50% as singletons. In regard to this clonotype: Antigen specificity is unknown.

CDR3 length: 14 amino acids. The V segment lost 6 bases and the J segment 6 bases; nucleotides outside the gene matches: 7. The germline V gene has CDR1 SEHNR and CDR2 FQNEAQ (reference sequence). The clonotype comes from a young man in good health. The sample comprised blood. This sequence joins TRBV7-9 and TRBJ2-1, with TRBD1 matching 8 bases. DNA for the CDR3: TGTGCCAGCAGAACGGGACAGGCGGTCAATGAGCAGTTCTTC. This sequence encodes CASRTGQAVNEQFF.